This T cell receptor beta chain was documented in a study of spatial heterogeneity in lung cancer. Overall study results and limits: Tumor mutation count correlated with how many alpha and beta TCRs expanded intratumorally.

Time point given: sample taken at primary tumor resection. Samples came from 72 TRACERx patients with untreated early-stage lung cancer. Whole RNA, which was extracted from tumor, nontumor lung tissue or frozen PBMC, was sequenced without any cell sorting. This clonotype was found many times. As yet, its antigen is unknown. Little can be read into the size of this beta chain, an off-target read in a library designed for alpha chains. The CDR3 has 15 residues. Trimming removed 2 bases from V and 7 bases from J; junction bases left unmatched: 9. Germline-derived CDR1 and CDR2 are SGHTA and FQGNSA. TCR cDNA molecules were tagged individually, and each one carried a unique molecular identifier. MiXCR was run by TCRdb on the 5' RACE reads, yielding one entry per CDR3 protein. The repertoire holds roughly 16,000 distinct CDR3 sequences, with 6.2% as singletons.

Sample: lung tumor tissue, taken at surgery. The sequence was collected from a male donor with early-stage non-small cell lung cancer. This sequence joins TRBV7-2 and TRBJ2-7; 9 nucleotides line up with TRBD2. CDR3 sequence reads: CASSLIAGALGEQYF. The CDR3 DNA reads as TGTGCCAGCAGCTTAATAGCGGGGGCCCTCGGAGAGCAGTACTTC. The full variable domain, completed using reference TRBV7-2 and TRBJ2-7, is GAGVSQSPSNKVTEKGKDVELRCDPISGHTALYWYRQSLGQGLEFLIYFQGNSAPDKSGLPSDRFSAERTGGSVSTLTIQRTQQEDSAVYLCASSLIAGALGEQYFGPGTRLTVT.